This note documents a single T cell receptor beta chain sequence. The antigen is unknown. The data stem from a study of identical twins. Study conclusions and caveats: Memory repertoires lacked the insertion deficit that abundant cord blood beta clonotypes showed. Among out-of-frame alpha sequences shared by twins, low generation probability occurred in excess. Surplus twin overlap in beta out-of-frame sequences was less pronounced.

Unique molecular identifiers were present on the cDNA, and a universal primer site came from template switching. Using its own MiXCR run on the 5' RACE reads, TCRdb lists one record per CDR3 protein. Of under 450,000 distinct CDR3 sequences detected, 18% appear once; the ten largest clones hold 12%. The CDR3 sequence is 14 residues long. Deletions cut 2 bases from V and 0 bases from J, with 7 bases between. CDR1 and CDR2 (germline): MNHEY, SVGAGI. The sequencing input was naive T cells sorted from blood. The TCR comes from a middle-aged man in good health. This chain links TRBV6-5 with TRBJ1-1; weak D call: TRBD1 (5 bases). CDR3: CASSYRQMNTEAFF. CDR3 coding DNA: TGTGCCAGCAGTTACAGACAGATGAACACTGAAGCTTTCTTT.